This TCR beta chain was identified during a study of blood T cells in healthy people across ages (dated by TCRdb to between 2014 and 2016). Background on the whole study: In model experiments, template switching captured roughly one uniquely barcoded TCR beta cDNA molecule for every two T cells. Age-related changes in TCR beta repertoire diversity were measured in the study by deep sequencing normalized with unique cDNA molecular identifiers. Four age groups were formed from the donors: young (average 16 years), middle-aged (roughly 38), aged (62) and long-lived (approximately 78). To avoid experimental bias, donors of different ages were spread randomly across the sequencing lanes. The study analyzed two additional independent replicas of 1 million unique cDNA reads from the same blood draw for two donors, one aged 18 to 30 and one aged 80 or older. The study at large found these results: Compared with the aged group, the long-lived group had more naive CD4+ T cells, fewer expanded clones and increased TCR diversity, a pattern suggesting age selection. The CMV infection status of donors was not known, potentially confounding age-related changes in expanded clonotypes. A strong correlation was found between observed TCR beta diversity and the percentage of naive T cells measured by flow cytometry. Since profiling was done on bulk unsorted PBMCs, naive and antigen-experienced compartments could not be conclusively compared. Estimates of total diversity based on one million sequenced T cells were considered lower bounds and underestimates. As age increased, observed TCR beta diversity per million T cells dropped in a roughly linear way, and a significant reduction was already evident by age 40.

CDR1 and CDR2 are drawn from the germline V gene (reference sequence): MNHNY, SVGAGI. The CDR3 measures 14 amino acids from cysteine to phenylalanine. Only the CDR3 part of the read is kept: 42 bases, read in frame from the first base. V is cut by 2 bases and J by 3 bases, and the space between the germline ends is 8 bases. Donors were a few dozen systemically healthy Caucasian individuals from Russia aged 6 to 90 years. Approximately 9 milliliters of peripheral blood were collected from each donor into EDTA-treated Vacutainer tubes. Ficoll-Paque density-gradient centrifugation was used to isolate PBMCs, with at least 6 million obtained per sample. Trizol reagent was used to extract total RNA from PBMCs, with at least 6 micrograms per sample. Naive CD45RAhigh/CD27high T cell percentages were measured by flow cytometry on a PBMC aliquot from every donor. The library was prepared using 5' RACE. Sequencing relied on an Illumina HiSeq 2500. A second PCR of roughly 7 to 11 cycles was performed with a sample-barcoded 5' primer and a J-beta primer mix. Each TCR beta cDNA molecule received a unique molecular identifier from a template-switch 5' adaptor carrying 12 random nucleotides. At least 3 million CDR3-containing paired-end reads were obtained from each sample. The Mint cDNA synthesis kit, primed by a TRBC-specific oligonucleotide, was used to synthesize first-strand cDNA from all RNA. Following uracil-DNA glycosylase treatment, a first 18-cycle PCR with universal primers M1SS and BC2_uni_R was performed on all cDNA. The source study handled its data this way. For normalization, 1 million high-quality reads, each with a distinct molecular identifier, were randomly selected from each sample. Reads sharing molecular identifiers were discarded rather than binned into consensus sequences. MiTCR, run with a Q25 quality threshold and the strictest error-elimination algorithm, handled CDR3 identification, clonotype clustering and error correction. Lower-bound total TCR beta diversity was estimated with a nonparametric unseen species model using Euler transformation. TCRdb redid the processing of the public reads, applying fastp at Q25 and MiXCR, and retained in-frame beta chains. One record per CDR3 amino acid sequence lists the most common genes and DNA. Clone size and V and J calls follow TCRdb, not the original study. In all, the sample holds 1 million to 1.2 million distinct CDR3 sequences, and roughly two fifths of those were seen once. Of the sample, around 12% is held by the ten largest clones.

The sample holds a few counts of this clonotype. The clone's antigen remains unknown. No qualities accompany the bases; no much larger clone lies one base away. The sequence is built from TRBV6-6 and TRBJ2-1, with no confidently assigned D gene. The material sequenced was blood. This TCR came from a man between 18 and 29 years old in good health. Here the CDR3 is given as CASSYRKGYNEQFF. The DNA sequence reads TGTGCCAGCAGTTACCGGAAGGGCTACAATGAGCAGTTCTTC.